This T cell receptor beta chain was found in a study of T cell responses to AZD1222 COVID-19 vaccine. Sequencing was performed with immunoSEQ multiplex PCR; in TCRdb, only in-frame clones are kept and a portion is missing. The sample holds fewer than 150,000 clones, roughly nine tenths seen once. CDR3 length equals 12 residues. V lost 3 bases and J 6 bases, leaving 6 bases between the germline ends. This rearrangement joins TRBV12-3 or TRBV12-4 to TRBJ1-5; TRBD1 might be the D (5 bases). Specimen: peripheral blood, collected 28 days after the second AZD1222 dose. The TCR originated in an adult who received the AZD1222 COVID-19 vaccine. The CDR3 here is CASSLGLQPQHF. CDR3 bases: TGTGCCAGCAGTTTGGGGCTTCAGCCCCAGCATTTT.